This T cell receptor (beta chain) is drawn from a study of tumor-infiltrating lymphocytes in primary liver carcinoma. Study-wide background: Subjects consisted of male and female patients aged 30 to 69 years. Overall study results and limits: Blood fell significantly below tumors in its top-250-clone fraction (p = 0.039).

Starting from around 500 ng of total RNA, TCR beta cDNA was produced with a primer in the constant region. It was through three nested multiplex PCR rounds of slightly modified ARM-PCR that TCR beta libraries arose. Use of TRBV1-TRBV30 forward primers with a C-beta reverse primer characterized the first two PCR rounds, which lasted about 11 cycles each. TCRdb itself ran the multiplex PCR reads through MiXCR, one entry per CDR3 protein. Altogether about 110,000 distinct CDR3 sequences are present, roughly three fifths being singletons, with the ten largest covering around 8.5%. Co-extracting RNA and DNA was done with roughly 17-31 mg of unsorted bulk tissue as input. CDR1 and CDR2 (germline): LNHDA, SQIVND (reference sequence). J lost 2 bases, V lost 5 bases, and 2 bases had no gene match. This CDR3 comprises 13 residues. Remarks on this clonotype: Its specificity is unknown.

The V gene is TRBV19, the J gene TRBJ2-5; 7 bases line up with TRBD2. The sequence came from a woman aged 60 to 75 with primary liver carcinoma and hepatitis B virus infection. Sample: liver tumor tissue from sampling region 1. Subset meaning: tumor region T1, superior pole. DNA of the CDR3: TGTGCCAGTAGTTGGGGACTACAAGAGACCCAGTACTTC. This translates into CASSWGLQETQYF. Variable domain in full (rest from reference TRBV19 and TRBJ2-5): DGGITQSPKYLFRKEGQNVTLSCEQNLNHDAMYWYRQDPGQGLRLIYYSQIVNDFQKGDIAEGYSVSREKKESFPLTVTSAQKNPTAFYLCASSWGLQETQYFGPGTRLLVL.